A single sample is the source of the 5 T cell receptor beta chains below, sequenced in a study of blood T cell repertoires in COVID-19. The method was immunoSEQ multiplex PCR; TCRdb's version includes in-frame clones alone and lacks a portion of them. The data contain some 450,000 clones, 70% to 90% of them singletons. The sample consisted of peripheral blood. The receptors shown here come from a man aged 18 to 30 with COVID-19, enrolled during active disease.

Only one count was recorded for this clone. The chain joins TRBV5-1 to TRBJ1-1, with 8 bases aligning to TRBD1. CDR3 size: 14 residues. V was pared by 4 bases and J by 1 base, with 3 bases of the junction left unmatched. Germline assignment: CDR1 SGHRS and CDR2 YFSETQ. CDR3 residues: CASSSRGQNTEAFF. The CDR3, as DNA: TGCGCCAGCAGCAGCAGGGGGCAGAACACTGAAGCTTTCTTT.

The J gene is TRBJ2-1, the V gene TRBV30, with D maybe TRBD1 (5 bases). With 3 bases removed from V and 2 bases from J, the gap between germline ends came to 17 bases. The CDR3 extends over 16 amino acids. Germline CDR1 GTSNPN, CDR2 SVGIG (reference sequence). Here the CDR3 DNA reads TGTGCCTGGAGCCGGATGAACAGGTCTCCCTACAATGAGCAGTTCTTC. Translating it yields CAWSRMNRSPYNEQFF.

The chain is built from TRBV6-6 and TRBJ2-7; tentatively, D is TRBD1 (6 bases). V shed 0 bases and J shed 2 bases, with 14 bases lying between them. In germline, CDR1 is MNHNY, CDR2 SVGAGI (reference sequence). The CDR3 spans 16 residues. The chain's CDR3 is CASSYSRTAFPYEQYF. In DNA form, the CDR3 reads TGTGCCAGCAGTTACTCGAGGACAGCCTTTCCCTACGAGCAGTACTTC.

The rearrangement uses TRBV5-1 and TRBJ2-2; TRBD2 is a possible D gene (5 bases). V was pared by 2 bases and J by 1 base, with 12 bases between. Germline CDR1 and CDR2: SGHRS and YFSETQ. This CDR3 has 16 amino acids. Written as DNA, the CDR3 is TGCGCCAGCAGCTTAATCTGGGAGTTGAACACCGGGGAGCTGTTTTTT. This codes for CASSLIWELNTGELFF.

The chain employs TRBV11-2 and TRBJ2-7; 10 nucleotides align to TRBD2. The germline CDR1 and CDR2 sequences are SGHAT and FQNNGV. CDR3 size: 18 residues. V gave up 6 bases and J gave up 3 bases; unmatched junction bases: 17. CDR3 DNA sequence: TGTGCCAGCAGGCCCGCCGACTTAGGACTAGCGGACATCTACGAGCAGTACTTC. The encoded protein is CASRPADLGLADIYEQYF.